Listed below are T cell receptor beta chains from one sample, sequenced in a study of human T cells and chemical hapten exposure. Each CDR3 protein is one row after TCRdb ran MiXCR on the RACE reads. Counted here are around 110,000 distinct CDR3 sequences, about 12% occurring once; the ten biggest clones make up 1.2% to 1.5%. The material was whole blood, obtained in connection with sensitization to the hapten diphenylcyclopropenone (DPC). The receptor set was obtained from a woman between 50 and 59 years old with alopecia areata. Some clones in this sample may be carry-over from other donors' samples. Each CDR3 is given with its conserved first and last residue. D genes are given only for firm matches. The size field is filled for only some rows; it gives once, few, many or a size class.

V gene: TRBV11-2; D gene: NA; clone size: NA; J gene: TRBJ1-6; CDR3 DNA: TGTGCCAGCAGCTGGGACCGCCTACCCTATAATTCACCCCTCCACTTT; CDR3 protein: CASSWDRLPYNSPLHF
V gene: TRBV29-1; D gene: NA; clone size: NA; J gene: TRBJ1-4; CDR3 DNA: TGCAGCGTTTACGGCGTAGGACGTGAAAAACTGTTTTTT; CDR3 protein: CSVYGVGREKLFF
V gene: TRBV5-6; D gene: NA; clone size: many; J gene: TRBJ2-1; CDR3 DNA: TGTGCCAGCAGCTCCCTCCGAGAGCAGTTCTTC; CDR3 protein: CASSSLREQFF
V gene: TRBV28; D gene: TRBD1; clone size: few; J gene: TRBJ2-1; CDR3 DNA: TGTGCCAGCCTCGGGGACAGCTACAATGAGCAGTTCTTC; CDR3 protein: CASLGDSYNEQFF
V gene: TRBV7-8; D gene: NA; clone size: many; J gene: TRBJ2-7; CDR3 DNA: TGTGCCAGCAGCTCGGGACACCTCTACGAGCAGTACTTC; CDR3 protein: CASSSGHLYEQYF
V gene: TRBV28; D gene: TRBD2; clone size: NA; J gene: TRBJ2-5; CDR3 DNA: TGTGCCAGCAGCCCCTTGGGGGTAGCGGGTACTCAAGAGACCCAGTACTTC; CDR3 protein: CASSPLGVAGTQETQYF
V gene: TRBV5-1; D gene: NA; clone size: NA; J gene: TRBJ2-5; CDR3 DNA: TGCGCCAGCAGAGAGGGGATTCAAGAGACCCAGTACTTC; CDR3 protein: CASREGIQETQYF
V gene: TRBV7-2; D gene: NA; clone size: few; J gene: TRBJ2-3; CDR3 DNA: TGTGCCAGCAGCTTAGGCCCCACTGCCGGAGATACGCAGTATTTT; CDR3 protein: CASSLGPTAGDTQYF
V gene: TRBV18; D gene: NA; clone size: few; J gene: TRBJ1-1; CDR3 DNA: TGTGCCAGCTCACCACGTGGCAGGGTAATCGGCACTGAAGCTTTCTTT; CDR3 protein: CASSPRGRVIGTEAFF
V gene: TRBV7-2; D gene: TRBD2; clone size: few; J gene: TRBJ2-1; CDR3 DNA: TGTGCCAGCAGCCGCCCGAAGACTAGCGGGAAGGTGTTACGCTCCTACAATGAGCAGTTCTTC; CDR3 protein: CASSRPKTSGKVLRSYNEQFF
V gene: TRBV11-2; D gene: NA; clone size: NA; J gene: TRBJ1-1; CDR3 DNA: TGTGCCAGCAGCTTAGGGGCCGGGACCGGCAACACTGAAGCTTTCTTT; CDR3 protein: CASSLGAGTGNTEAFF
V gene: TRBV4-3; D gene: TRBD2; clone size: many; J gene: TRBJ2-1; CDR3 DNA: TGCGCCAGCAGCTTGGGGACTAGGCCTTACAATGAGCAGTTCTTC; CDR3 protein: CASSLGTRPYNEQFF
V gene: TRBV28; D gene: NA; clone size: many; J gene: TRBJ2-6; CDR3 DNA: TGTGCCAGCAGGAGGCAGGCTAGTTACTCTGGGGCCAACGTCCTGACTTTC; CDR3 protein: CASRRQASYSGANVLTF
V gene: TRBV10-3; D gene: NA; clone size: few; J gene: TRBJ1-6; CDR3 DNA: TGTGCCATCAGTGAGCAGGCAAGATCACCCCTCCACTTT; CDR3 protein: CAISEQARSPLHF
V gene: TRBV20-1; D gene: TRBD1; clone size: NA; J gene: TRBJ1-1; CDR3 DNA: TGCAGTGCGCCGAGCGGGACAGGGGGGACTGAAGCTTTCTTT; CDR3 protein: CSAPSGTGGTEAFF
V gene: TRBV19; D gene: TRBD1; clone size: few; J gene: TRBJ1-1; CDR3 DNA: TGTGCCAGCCAATCCGGGACAGGCGCTTTTTGGCGTCCTAACACTGAAGCTTTCTTT; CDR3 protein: CASQSGTGAFWRPNTEAFF
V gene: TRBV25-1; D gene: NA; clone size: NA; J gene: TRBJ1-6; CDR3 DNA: TGTGCCAGCGGGAACCGTTATAATTCACCCCTCCACTTT; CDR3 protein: CASGNRYNSPLHF
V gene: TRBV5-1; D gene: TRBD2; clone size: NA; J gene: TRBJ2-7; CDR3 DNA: TGCGCCAGCAGCTTCGCAAGCGGGGGGATCTTATACGAGCAGTACTTC; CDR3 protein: CASSFASGGILYEQYF
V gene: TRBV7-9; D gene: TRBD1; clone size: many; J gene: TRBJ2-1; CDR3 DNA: TGTGCCAGCAGCTTACAGGGGGCCAGCTCCAATGAGCAGTTCTTC; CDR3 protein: CASSLQGASSNEQFF
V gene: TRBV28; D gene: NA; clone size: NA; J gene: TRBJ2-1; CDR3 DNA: TGTGCCAGCAGGGAACTCCGCGGAGTCAATGAGCAGTTCTTC; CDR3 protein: CASRELRGVNEQFF
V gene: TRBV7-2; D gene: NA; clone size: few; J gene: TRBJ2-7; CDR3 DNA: TGTGCCAGCAGCTTAGCCCTGATCGGAGGGGTTGAATCCTACGAGCAGTATTTC; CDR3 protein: CASSLALIGGVESYEQYF
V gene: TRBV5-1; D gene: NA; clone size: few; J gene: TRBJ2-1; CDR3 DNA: TGCGCCAGCAGCGAGAAAGTAATCAGGGAGATGTACAATGAGCAGTTCTTC; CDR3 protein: CASSEKVIREMYNEQFF
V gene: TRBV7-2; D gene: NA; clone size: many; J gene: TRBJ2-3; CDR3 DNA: TGTGCCAGCAGCTTAGTTCAGAGCACAGATACGCAGTATTTT; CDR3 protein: CASSLVQSTDTQYF
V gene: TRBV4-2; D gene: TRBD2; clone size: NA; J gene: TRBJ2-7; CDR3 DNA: TGTGCCAGCAGCCAGAAGCCGAGGTTAGCGGGACCCTACGAGCAGTACTTC; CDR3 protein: CASSQKPRLAGPYEQYF
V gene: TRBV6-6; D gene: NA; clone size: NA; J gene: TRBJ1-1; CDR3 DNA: TGTGCCAGCACCGCTCAGGGCCCTAACACTGAAGCTTTCTTT; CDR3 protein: CASTAQGPNTEAFF
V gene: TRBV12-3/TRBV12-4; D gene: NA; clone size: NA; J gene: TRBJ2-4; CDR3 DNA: TGTGCCAGCAGTTTAGTGCCAGCGAGCCCCAAAAACATTCAGTACTTC; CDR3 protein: CASSLVPASPKNIQYF
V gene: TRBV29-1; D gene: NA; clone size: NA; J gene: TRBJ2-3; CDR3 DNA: TGCAGCGTTGTAAGGGGCCCGGACAGCACAGATACGCAGTATTTT; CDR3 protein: CSVVRGPDSTDTQYF
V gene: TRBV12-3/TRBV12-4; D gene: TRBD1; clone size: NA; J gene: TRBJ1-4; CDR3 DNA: TGTGCCAGCAGGACGACAGGGATAGATGAAAAACTGTTTTTT; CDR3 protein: CASRTTGIDEKLFF
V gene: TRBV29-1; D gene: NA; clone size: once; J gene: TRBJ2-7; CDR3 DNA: TGCAGCGGAGAGGGGCCCGGGTACGAGCAGTACTTC; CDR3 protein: CSGEGPGYEQYF
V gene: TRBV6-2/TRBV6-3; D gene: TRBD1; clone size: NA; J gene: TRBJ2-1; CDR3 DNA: TGTGCCAGCAGTCAGGGACAGCTAATGAAGCAGTTCTTC; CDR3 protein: CASSQGQLMKQFF
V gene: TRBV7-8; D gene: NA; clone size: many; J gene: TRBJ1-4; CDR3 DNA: TGTGCCAGCAGCTTCCAGGGGAATGAAAAACTGTTTTTT; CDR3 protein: CASSFQGNEKLFF
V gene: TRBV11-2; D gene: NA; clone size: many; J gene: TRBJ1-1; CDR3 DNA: TGTGCCAGCAGCTTAGGGTTTGCCATGAACACTGAAGCTTTCTTT; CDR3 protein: CASSLGFAMNTEAFF
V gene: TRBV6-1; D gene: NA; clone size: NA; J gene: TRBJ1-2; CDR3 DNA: TGTGCCAGCAGCGGTTGGCAGGTCGATGGCTACACCTTC; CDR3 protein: CASSGWQVDGYTF
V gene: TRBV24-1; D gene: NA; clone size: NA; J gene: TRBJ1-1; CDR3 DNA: TGTGCCACCAGCGCCGGTCCGAACACTGAAGCTTTCTTT; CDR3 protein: CATSAGPNTEAFF
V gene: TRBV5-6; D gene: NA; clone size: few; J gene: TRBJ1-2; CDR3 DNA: TGTGCCAGCAGCTTGAGTATGGCGGCGGTCTATGGCTACACCTTC; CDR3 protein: CASSLSMAAVYGYTF
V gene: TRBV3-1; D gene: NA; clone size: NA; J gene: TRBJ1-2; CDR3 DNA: TGTGCCAGCAGCGCCCGTGGCCGAAGTTACAACTATGGCTACACCTTC; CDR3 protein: CASSARGRSYNYGYTF
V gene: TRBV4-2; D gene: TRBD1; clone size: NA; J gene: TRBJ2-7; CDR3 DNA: TGTGCCAGCAGCCAAGACTCATCCGGGACAGGAATCTTCTCCTACGAGCAGTACTTC; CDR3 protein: CASSQDSSGTGIFSYEQYF
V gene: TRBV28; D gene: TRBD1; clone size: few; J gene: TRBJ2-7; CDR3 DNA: TGTGCCAGCAGCACCGGGACAGCAGCCTACGAGCAGTACTTC; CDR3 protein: CASSTGTAAYEQYF
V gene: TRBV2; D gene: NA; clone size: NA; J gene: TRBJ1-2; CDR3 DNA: TGTGCCAGCATAAGGGATAAGGGATCTCTCGGCTACACCTTC; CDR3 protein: CASIRDKGSLGYTF
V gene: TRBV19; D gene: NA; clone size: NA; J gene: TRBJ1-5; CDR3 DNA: TGTGCCAATAGTAGCAGGGACAATCAGCCCCAGCATTTT; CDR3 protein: CANSSRDNQPQHF
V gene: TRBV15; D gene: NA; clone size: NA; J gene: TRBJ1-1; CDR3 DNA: TGTGCCACCAGCAGAGATCCAGGGGAAGGAACTGAAGCTTTCTTT; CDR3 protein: CATSRDPGEGTEAFF
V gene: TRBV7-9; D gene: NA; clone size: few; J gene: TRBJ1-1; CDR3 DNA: TGTGCCAGCATCGGAGGGGTCACTGAAGCTTTCTTT; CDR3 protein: CASIGGVTEAFF
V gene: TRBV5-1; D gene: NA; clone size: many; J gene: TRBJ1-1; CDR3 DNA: TGCGCCAGCAGCTTCTCTGCTCAGGAAGCTTTCTTT; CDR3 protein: CASSFSAQEAFF
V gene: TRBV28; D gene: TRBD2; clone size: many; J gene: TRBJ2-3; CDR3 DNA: TGTGCCAGCAGTTTAAGGTCTGCTAGCGGGAGGGGAACAGATACGCAGTATTTT; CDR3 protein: CASSLRSASGRGTDTQYF
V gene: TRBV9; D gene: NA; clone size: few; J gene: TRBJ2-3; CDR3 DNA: TGTGCCAGCAGCGTAAGCAAAGCGGCTTACACAGATACGCAGTATTTT; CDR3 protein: CASSVSKAAYTDTQYF
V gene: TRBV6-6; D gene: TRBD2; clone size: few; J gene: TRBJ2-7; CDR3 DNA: TGTGCCAGCAGCAGGGGGACTAGCGGCTACGAGCAGTACTTC; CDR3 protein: CASSRGTSGYEQYF
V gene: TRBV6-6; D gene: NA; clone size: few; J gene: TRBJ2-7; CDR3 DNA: TGTGCCAGCACCCCCGGGCGGCGTACGGGCGAGCAGTACTTC; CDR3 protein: CASTPGRRTGEQYF
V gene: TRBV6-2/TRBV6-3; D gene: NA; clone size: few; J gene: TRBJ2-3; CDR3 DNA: TGTGCCAGCAGGCGGCTGTTCGTATCGACAGATACGCAGTATTTT; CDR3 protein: CASRRLFVSTDTQYF
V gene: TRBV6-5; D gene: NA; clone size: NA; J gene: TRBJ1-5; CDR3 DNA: TGTGCCAGCAGTTCCTCCGGAGGCGTCCGACAGCCCCAGCATTTT; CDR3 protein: CASSSSGGVRQPQHF
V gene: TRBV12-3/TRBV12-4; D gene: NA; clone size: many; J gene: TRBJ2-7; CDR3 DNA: TGTGCCAGCAGCTCCCAATACGAGCAGTACTTC; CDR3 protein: CASSSQYEQYF
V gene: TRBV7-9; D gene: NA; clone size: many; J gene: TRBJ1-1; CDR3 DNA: TGTGCCAGCAGCTTTTGGAACACTGAAGCTTTCTTT; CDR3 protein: CASSFWNTEAFF
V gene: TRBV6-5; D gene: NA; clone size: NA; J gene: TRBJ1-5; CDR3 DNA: TGTGCCAGCGGACCCTTGATTCAGGGAAATAGCAATCAGCCCCAGCATTTT; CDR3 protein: CASGPLIQGNSNQPQHF
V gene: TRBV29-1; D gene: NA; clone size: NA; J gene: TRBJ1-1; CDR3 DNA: TGCAGCGGGTCAGCCATCGACACTGAAGCTTTCTTT; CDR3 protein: CSGSAIDTEAFF
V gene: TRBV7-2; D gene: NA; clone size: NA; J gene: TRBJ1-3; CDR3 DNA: TGTGCCAGCAGCTTACTCCCTGGAAACACCATATATTTT; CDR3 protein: CASSLLPGNTIYF
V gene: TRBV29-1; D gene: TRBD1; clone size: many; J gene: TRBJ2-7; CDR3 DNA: TGCAGCGTTGAAGTCGGACAGGGCTACGAGCAGTACTTC; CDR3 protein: CSVEVGQGYEQYF
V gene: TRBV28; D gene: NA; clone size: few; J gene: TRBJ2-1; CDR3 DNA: TGTGCCAGCAGTTTAGCCGTAGGAGATGAGCAGTTCTTC; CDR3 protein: CASSLAVGDEQFF
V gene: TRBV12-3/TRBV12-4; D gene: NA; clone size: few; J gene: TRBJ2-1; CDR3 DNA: TGTGCCAGCAGTTTAAGCCTGTTGGGGAGCGGACGCTCCTACAATGAGCAGTTCTTC; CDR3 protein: CASSLSLLGSGRSYNEQFF